One sample yielded the 6 T cell receptor beta chains listed below, sequenced in a study of T cell repertoires in cytomegalovirus infection. In TCRdb, the reads were re-called with MiXCR into one record per CDR3 protein. Of some 480,000 distinct CDR3 sequences in the sample, roughly a third were seen once. Antigen specificity for these receptors is unknown. The sequencing here drew on cultured PBMCs, taken from culture after CMV antigen stimulation. The receptors originated from a human donor in good health (CMV status not recorded). Some clones in this sample may be carry-over from other donors' samples.

This clonotype has at least ten counts. The CDR3 is CASSRDISPHEQFF. The CDR3 nucleotides are TGTGCCAGCAGCCGTGACATAAGTCCCCATGAGCAGTTCTTC. The V call is TRBV7-9, the J call TRBJ2-1; D is unresolved. V gave up 5 bases and J gave up 8 bases, with 16 bases separating them. The CDR3 spans 14 residues. The germline V gene encodes CDR1 SEHNR and CDR2 FQNEAQ (reference sequence).

The J gene is TRBJ2-3, the V gene TRBV10-2, with TRBD1 matching over 7 bases. The CDR3 contains 13 residues. Germline V gives CDR1 WSHSY, CDR2 SAAADI. With V trimmed by 5 bases and J by 6 bases, 5 bases remained unmatched. CDR3: CASSSSTGDTQYF. In DNA form, the CDR3 reads TGCGCCAGCAGTTCCTCGACAGGGGATACGCAGTATTTT.

The chain has TRBV5-4 and TRBJ2-1; D possibly corresponds to TRBD2 (7 bases). The germline V and J ends were trimmed by 3 bases and 0 bases, with 13 bases remaining between them. The CDR3 contains 16 residues. Germline loops: CDR1 SGHNT, CDR2 YYREEE (reference sequence). In DNA, the CDR3 is TGTGCCAGCAGCTGGGGGGGCGTCAACTCCTACAATGAGCAGTTCTTC. Translated: CASSWGGVNSYNEQFF.

This clonotype was counted a few times. The rearrangement joins TRBV6-6 to TRBJ2-5; tentatively, D is TRBD1 (6 bases). Germline values: CDR1 MNHNY, CDR2 SVGAGI (reference sequence). Trimming shortened V by 5 bases and J by 4 bases, and 17 bases separated the two germline ends. CDR3 length: 15 amino acids. The CDR3 is CASSKTGHAGETQYF. The CDR3 DNA reads TGTGCCAGCAGTAAAACAGGGCACGCCGGAGAGACCCAGTACTTC.

This clonotype was seen ten or more times. This sequence joins TRBV7-9 and TRBJ2-3, with 15 bases fitting TRBD2. The length of the CDR3 is 20 residues. The J segment lost 0 bases and the V segment lost 2 bases, leaving 9 bases of the junction unmatched. Germline loops: CDR1 SEHNR, CDR2 FQNEAQ (reference sequence). In DNA form, the CDR3 reads TGTGCCAGCAGCTTAACCCGAGGACTAGCGGGAGGGCCCAGCACAGATACGCAGTATTTT. Residues: CASSLTRGLAGGPSTDTQYF.

This clonotype was detected only a few times. The chain recombines TRBV28 with TRBJ2-3; tentative D call: TRBD1 (6 bases). Trimming shortened V by 6 bases and J by 5 bases, and 21 bases separated the two germline ends. CDR1 is MDHEN, CDR2 SYDVKM, per germline. The CDR3 is 16 residues long. In DNA form, the CDR3 reads TGTGCCAGCAGGGGCGGGTACGGAACCAGGGGAGATACGCAGTATTTT. Amino acid sequence: CASRGGYGTRGDTQYF. Combining the CDR3 with reference TRBV28 and TRBJ2-3 gives the whole variable domain DVKVTQSSRYLVKRTGEKVFLECVQDMDHENMFWYRQDPGLGLRLIYFSYDVKMKEKGDIPEGYSVSREKKERFSLILESASTNQTSMYLCASRGGYGTRGDTQYFGPGTRLTVL.